These T cell receptor beta chains were read from a single sample in a study of T cell responses to AZD1222 COVID-19 vaccine. Repertoires were generated with immunoSEQ multiplex PCR, while TCRdb's copy carries only in-frame clones and drops some. Of about 180,000 clones detected, 80% to 95% appear once; the ten largest clones hold less than 2.5%. This specimen consisted of peripheral blood, obtained 28 days after the second AZD1222 dose. The receptors here all came from an adult who received the AZD1222 COVID-19 vaccine. The CDR3 runs from the conserved cysteine through the conserved F or W.

J gene	V gene	CDR3 protein
TRBJ2-1	TRBV2	CASKTAQQFF
TRBJ1-3	TRBV5-4	CASSQGGNSGNTIYF
TRBJ2-7	TRBV12-3/TRBV12-4	CASSFLLRSEQYF
TRBJ2-3	TRBV2	CASRVKQYTQYF
TRBJ1-2	TRBV30	CARDSSYGYTF
TRBJ1-5	TRBV12-3/TRBV12-4	CASSLAGVQPQHF
TRBJ2-5	TRBV6-5	CASSYGGGFQETQYF
TRBJ2-2	TRBV5-1	CASSLALADTGELFF
TRBJ2-2	TRBV6-6	CASTQGGELFF
TRBJ2-7	TRBV19	CASSISGQGLYEQYF
TRBJ1-4	TRBV28	CASSWGRGYNEKLFF
TRBJ1-4	TRBV2	CASEWTAGGRLFF
TRBJ1-4	TRBV27	CASTPFWDRVATNEKLFF
TRBJ1-2	TRBV30	CAWSVLGNYGYTF
TRBJ2-1	TRBV6-5	CASSPLDRGSDEQFF
TRBJ2-7	TRBV14	CASSQVAGSNTEQYF
TRBJ1-5	TRBV30	CAWRDGFNQPQHF
TRBJ1-1	TRBV18	CASSPRTEMNTEAFF
TRBJ1-6	TRBV10-2	CASSVTGTASSPLHF
TRBJ2-3	TRBV28	CASSSSGRADTQYF
TRBJ1-5	TRBV2	CASSRGAGNQPQHF
TRBJ1-3	TRBV14	CASSQEGARTGNTIYF
TRBJ2-1	TRBV18	CASSPYENEQFF
TRBJ2-1	TRBV7-8	CASSLALAGDYNEQFF
TRBJ1-1	TRBV7-2	CASSLEANTEAFF
TRBJ2-2	TRBV27	CASSYLGGARGTGELFF
TRBJ1-5	TRBV19	CASTVNSNQPQHF
TRBJ1-5	TRBV28	CASSFRPGGRGQPQHF
TRBJ2-5	TRBV4-2	CASSLRLAEGTQYF